The source of this TCR beta chain is a study of radiotherapy plus CTLA-4 blockade in lung cancer. The overall study: Among enrolled patients, approximately 18% responded and 30% to 40% achieved disease control. Broader study findings: Increased serum interferon-beta after radiation also reportedly predicted response strongly. Subsequent to radiotherapy plus ipilimumab, tumor-derived TCR clones underwent expansion in blood.

Clones were sequenced by immunoSEQ multiplex PCR, and TCRdb holds only the in-frame ones, with some missing. Found here are 55,000 or so clones, 70% to 85% of them singletons; the top ten hold 6.1%. Remarks on this clone: Its antigen is undetermined.

This CDR3 has 15 amino acids. CDR1 and CDR2 from the germline V gene are KGHSH and LQKENI. V was trimmed by 0 bases and J by 5 bases, leaving 13 bases between them. This rearrangement joins TRBV18 to TRBJ2-5, with a weak D call TRBD2 (6 bases). This TCR was sampled from a human donor with non-small cell lung cancer whose response to radiotherapy plus ipilimumab could not be evaluated. Sequencing was performed on peripheral blood, taken from a patient treated with radiotherapy plus ipilimumab. The CDR3 region has the DNA TGTGCCAGCTCACCACCCGGGGGATATATTGAGACCCAGTACTTC. Translation gives CASSPPGGYIETQYF.